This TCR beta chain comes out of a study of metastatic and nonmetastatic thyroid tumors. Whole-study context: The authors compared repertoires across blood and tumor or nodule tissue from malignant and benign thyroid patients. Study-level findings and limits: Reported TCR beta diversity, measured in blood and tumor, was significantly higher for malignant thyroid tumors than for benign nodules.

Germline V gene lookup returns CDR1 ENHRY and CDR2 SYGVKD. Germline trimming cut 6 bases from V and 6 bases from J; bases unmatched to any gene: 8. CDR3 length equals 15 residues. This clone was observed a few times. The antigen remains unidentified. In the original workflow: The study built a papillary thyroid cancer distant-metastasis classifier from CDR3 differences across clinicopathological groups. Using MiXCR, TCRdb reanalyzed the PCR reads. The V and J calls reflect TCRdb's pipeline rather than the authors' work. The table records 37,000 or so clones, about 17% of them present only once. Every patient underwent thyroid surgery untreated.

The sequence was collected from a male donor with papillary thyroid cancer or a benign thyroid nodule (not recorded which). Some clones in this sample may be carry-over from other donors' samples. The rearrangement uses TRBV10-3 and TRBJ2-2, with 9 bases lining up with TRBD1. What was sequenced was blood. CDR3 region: CAIRQGQGSSGELFF. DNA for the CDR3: TGTGCCATCAGACAGGGACAGGGTTCCTCCGGGGAGCTGTTTTTT.